This TCR beta chain was sequenced for a study of cytomegalovirus exposure and HLA in healthy donors. The study ran its PCR with 60 Vbeta and 13 Jbeta primers. The protocol was immunoSEQ multiplex PCR, while the TCRdb copy is restricted to in-frame clones and leaves out a portion. Altogether under 200,000 clones are present, roughly 80% being singletons, with the ten largest covering over 4.5%. The clonotype originates from a male donor in good health and CMV-seronegative. Sequencing was carried out using PBMCs.

The chain's CDR3 is CAIRELAGGYNEQFF. In DNA, the CDR3 is TGTGCCATCAGAGAACTAGCGGGAGGTTACAATGAGCAGTTCTTC. The gene calls are TRBV10-3 and TRBJ2-1; TRBD2 matches at 12 bases. The junction had 4 bases not matched to a gene; V was cut back by 6 bases and J by 4 bases. The length of the CDR3 is 15 residues. Germline CDR1 ENHRY, CDR2 SYGVKD.